Given below is one TCR beta chain in context. This entry belongs to a study of blood T cell repertoires in COVID-19. Study-level background: Nucleic acid was either cDNA or gDNA, and it came from T cells, B-cell-depleted T cells, or PBMCs.

Trimming shortened V by 4 bases and J by 6 bases, and 14 bases separated the two germline ends. The CDR3 contains 14 residues. In germline, CDR1 is SNHLY, CDR2 FYNNEI. Produced via immunoSEQ multiplex PCR; TCRdb's table is partial and in-frame only. The top ten hold about 1.6% of the sample, which has around 270,000 clones, about four fifths seen once. V and J are TRBV2 and TRBJ2-3; D not certain. Sequencing was done on a sample of peripheral blood. The sequence came from a woman aged 40 to 49 who had recovered from COVID-19. This chain's CDR3 is CASSVVEVGDTQYF. The CDR3 coding sequence is TGTGCCAGCAGTGTAGTAGAGGTAGGCGATACGCAGTATTTT. The whole variable domain, remainder taken from reference TRBV2 and TRBJ2-3, is EPEVTQTPSHQVTQMGQEVILRCVPISNHLYFYWYRQILGQKVEFLVSFYNNEISEKSEIFDDQFSVERPDGSNFTLKIRSTKLEDSAMYFCASSVVEVGDTQYFGPGTRLTVL.